This TCR beta chain is drawn from a study of identifying expanded T cells in peripheral blood. Repertoires were generated with immunoSEQ multiplex PCR, while TCRdb's copy carries only in-frame clones and drops some. The sample consists of 110,000 or so clones, about nine tenths of them appearing once. Study-wide results and caveats: Differentially abundant clones: 0.95 to 1.5 between replicates, 16.4 at approximately 13 days, around 20 at four.

The length of the CDR3 is 16 residues. V trimming: 2 bases; J trimming: 10 bases; junction bases outside the gene matches: 7. Per germline, CDR1 MNHNY and CDR2 SVGAGI (reference sequence). During the collection period, no donor immune events like infections were recorded. As regards this clone: Its target is not known.

The genes are TRBV6-6 and TRBJ2-1; 14 nucleotides align to TRBD2. The sequencing input was blood. The TCR sequence derives from a person between 18 and 75 years old in good health. CDR3 nucleotide sequence: TGTGCCAGCAGTTACCCTAGACTAGCGGGAGGGAGGGAGCAGTTCTTC. Protein: CASSYPRLAGGREQFF.